Below, 28 T cell receptor beta chains from the same sample are listed, as sequenced in a study of cytomegalovirus exposure and HLA in healthy donors. A multiplex PCR was run with 60 Vbeta primers and 13 Jbeta primers. Profiling relied on immunoSEQ multiplex PCR, and the TCRdb table lists in-frame clones only, not all of them. The data contain 80,000 to 95,000 clones, roughly 76% of them seen just once; the ten biggest clones take up approximately 1.9%. The material sequenced was PBMCs. The receptors were gathered from a woman in her twenties or thirties in good health and CMV-seronegative.

The chain has TRBV7-8 and TRBJ1-1; the D is unclear. V was shortened by 0 bases and J by 4 bases, with 6 bases between the two germline ends. Per germline, CDR1 SGHVS and CDR2 FQNEAQ. The CDR3 has 13 residues. The CDR3 DNA reads as TGTGCCAGCAGCTTAGCGCGAGGCACTGAAGCTTTCTTT. Its translation: CASSLARGTEAFF.

V and J are TRBV9 and TRBJ2-5; D perhaps matches TRBD2 (7 bases). CDR3 length: 15 amino acids. V was clipped by 0 bases and J by 4 bases, with 13 bases between them. From germline, CDR1 is SGDLS and CDR2 YYNGEE. The CDR3 DNA reads TGTGCCAGCAGCGTAGGTGGACTAGGGGGAGAGACCCAGTACTTC. Amino acid sequence: CASSVGGLGGETQYF.

This clone was counted a few times. The rearrangement links TRBV9 to TRBJ2-1; 7 nucleotides agree with TRBD2. V shed 3 bases, J shed 0 bases, and the junction held 6 bases outside the gene matches. CDR1 is SGDLS and CDR2 is YYNGEE in the germline V gene. The CDR3 has 16 residues. This CDR3 reads CASSEAGTISYNEQFF. The CDR3 DNA follows: TGTGCCAGCAGCGAAGCGGGAACGATCTCCTACAATGAGCAGTTCTTC.

In this sample, this clone turned up a few times. V gene TRBV7-9 combines with J gene TRBJ2-3; 13 bases match TRBD2. Germline V gene sequence: CDR1 SEHNR, CDR2 FQNEAQ (reference sequence). V shed 5 bases, J shed 2 bases, and the junction held 4 bases outside the gene matches. This CDR3 has 16 amino acids. CDR3 sequence: CASSPGTSGTTDTQYF. For the CDR3, the DNA is TGTGCCAGCAGCCCCGGGACTAGCGGGACCACAGATACGCAGTATTTT.

The chain joins TRBV7-6 to TRBJ1-1, with 9 bases identical to TRBD1. The junction had 11 bases not matched to a gene; V was cut back by 1 base and J by 5 bases. CDR1 SGHVS and CDR2 FNYEAQ come from the germline V gene. The CDR3 sequence is 17 residues long. For the CDR3, the DNA is TGTGCCAGCAGCTTAGAGTCGACAGGGGGGTCCAGGACTGAAGCTTTCTTT. This encodes CASSLESTGGSRTEAFF. The full variable domain, its missing parts supplied by reference TRBV7-6 and TRBJ1-1, is GAGVSQSPRYKVTKRGQDVALRCDPISGHVSLYWYRQALGQGPEFLTYFNYEAQQDKSGLPNDRFSAERPEGSISTLTIQRTEQRDSAMYRCASSLESTGGSRTEAFFGQGTRLTVV.

The J gene is TRBJ1-1, the V gene TRBV29-1; no definite D call. The CDR3 has 13 amino acids. CDR1 and CDR2 (germline): SQVTM, ANQGSEA. V was trimmed by 4 bases and J by 1 base, leaving 10 bases between them. This chain's CDR3 is CSVGSWANTEAFF. CDR3 bases: TGCAGCGTTGGGTCGTGGGCGAACACTGAAGCTTTCTTT.

The genes are TRBV5-1 and TRBJ1-4; tentative D call: TRBD1 (6 bases). The CDR3 has 14 residues. Germline V gene sequence: CDR1 SGHRS, CDR2 YFSETQ. The V end was cut by 3 bases, the J end by 8 bases, with 14 bases between. CDR3 protein: CASSSTAGEEKLFF. The DNA of the CDR3 is TGCGCCAGCAGCTCGACGGCAGGGGAAGAAAAACTGTTTTTT.

The chain carries TRBV28 and TRBJ1-1; D might be TRBD1 (5 bases). This CDR3 has 13 residues. Trimming left V 8 bases short and J 6 bases short, with 16 bases between. CDR1 is MDHEN and CDR2 is SYDVKM in the germline V gene. DNA for the CDR3: TGTGCCAGCTGGGCCCGAGGGGAGGCTGAAGCTTTCTTT. Translating it yields CASWARGEAEAFF. The whole variable domain, remainder taken from reference TRBV28 and TRBJ1-1, is DVKVTQSSRYLVKRTGEKVFLECVQDMDHENMFWYRQDPGLGLRLIYFSYDVKMKEKGDIPEGYSVSREKKERFSLILESASTNQTSMYLCASWARGEAEAFFGQGTRLTVV.

The V call is TRBV19, the J call TRBJ2-7; D not resolved. V gave up 7 bases and J gave up 4 bases, with 11 bases separating them. The CDR3 contains 12 residues. In germline, CDR1 is LNHDA, CDR2 SQIVND (reference sequence). CDR3 protein: CASNTPPYEQYF. The CDR3 DNA follows: TGTGCCAGTAACACCCCCCCATACGAGCAGTACTTC.

The V gene is TRBV6-4, the J gene TRBJ2-1; a weak D match, TRBD2 (5 bases). Per the germline V gene, CDR1 is MRHNA and CDR2 is SNTAGT. The CDR3 is 15 amino acids. Between the trimmed V and J ends, which lost 3 bases and 5 bases, there was a span of 14 bases. The CDR3 is CASSEGAEGHNEQFF. CDR3 DNA sequence: TGTGCCAGCAGTGAGGGAGCGGAAGGCCACAATGAGCAGTTCTTC.

This clone was picked up one time. The chain carries TRBV28 and TRBJ2-5; 9 bases are shared with TRBD2. The tail of the sequence fits TRBJ2-7 better, so the J call may be wrong. CDR3 length: 15 amino acids. Germline V lookup: CDR1 MDHEN, CDR2 SYDVKM. The CDR3, as DNA: TGTGCCAGCAGTTTAATAGGCGGGGGGGGCGACGAGCAGTACTTC. Translating gives CASSLIGGGGDEQYF.

This chain joins TRBV19 and TRBJ1-5, with 7 bases aligning to TRBD1. Per the germline V gene, CDR1 is LNHDA and CDR2 is SQIVND (reference sequence). The CDR3 covers 16 residues. V lost 4 bases and J lost 4; bases outside the gene matches: 10. The CDR3 region has the DNA TGTGCCAGTAGTAACCCCAGGGGGGCCGGGAATCAGCCCCAGCATTTT. It yields the protein CASSNPRGAGNQPQHF.

The chain couples TRBV10-2 to TRBJ2-7; D gene ambiguous. This CDR3 region has 14 residues. The germline gives CDR1 WSHSY, CDR2 SAAADI. V dropped 0 bases and J dropped 3 bases, with 9 bases sitting between them. The CDR3 DNA follows: TGCGCCAGCAGTGAGTCCGTAAAGCTCTACGAGCAGTACTTC. It specifies CASSESVKLYEQYF.

The genes are TRBV7-2 and TRBJ2-1, with a weak D call TRBD2 (5 bases). CDR1 and CDR2 from the germline V gene are SGHTA and FQGNSA. V was trimmed by 1 base and J by 0 bases, leaving 10 bases between them. The CDR3 has 16 residues. The CDR3 DNA is TGTGCCAGCAGCTTAGTCGGGATTAGCTCCTACAATGAGCAGTTCTTC. Translating it yields CASSLVGISSYNEQFF.

V usage is TRBV4-1 and J usage is TRBJ1-2, with TRBD1 matching over 9 bases. Germline-derived CDR1 and CDR2 are MGHRA and YSYEKL. The ends lost 3 bases at V and 4 bases at J; junction bases unmatched: 3. The CDR3 runs to 14 residues. The CDR3 here is CASSHQGQGYGYTF. In DNA form, the CDR3 reads TGCGCCAGCAGCCACCAGGGACAGGGCTATGGCTACACCTTC.

This sequence joins TRBV28 and TRBJ2-5, with 8 bases matching TRBD1. The V and J ends lost 3 bases and 0 bases, in that order; junction bases with no gene match: 3. CDR1 MDHEN and CDR2 SYDVKM come from the germline V gene. This CDR3 has 15 amino acids. As DNA, the CDR3 is TGTGCCAGCAGTTTTACAGGGGGGAACCAAGAGACCCAGTACTTC. It encodes CASSFTGGNQETQYF.

The rearrangement links TRBV30 to TRBJ2-3; D is uncertain. Deletions cut 1 base from V and 9 bases from J, with 5 bases between. The CDR3 loop spans 10 amino acids. CDR1 and CDR2 from the germline V gene are GTSNPN and SVGIG (reference sequence). CDR3 sequence: CAWSAATQYF. CDR3 nucleotide sequence: TGTGCCTGGAGTGCTGCGACGCAGTATTTT. The full variable domain, rest sourced from reference TRBV30 and TRBJ2-3, is SQTIHQWPATLVQPVGSPLSLECTVEGTSNPNLYWYRQAAGRGLQLLFYSVGIGQISSEVPQNLSASRPQDRQFILSSKKLLLSDSGFYLCAWSAATQYFGPGTRLTVL.

The chain carries TRBV7-2 and TRBJ2-2, with TRBD1 as a possible D gene (5 bases). Germline lookup yields CDR1 SGHTA and CDR2 FQGNSA. Trimming cost V 1 base and J 4 bases, with 10 bases left between them. The CDR3 is made up of 15 amino acids. CDR3 in DNA: TGTGCCAGCAGCTTAGACAGGCAACTCACCGGGGAGCTGTTTTTT. It specifies CASSLDRQLTGELFF.

This clone was counted a single time. The rearrangement uses TRBV29-1 and TRBJ1-4, with D unresolved. CDR1 and CDR2 from the germline V gene are SQVTM and ANQGSEA. V was trimmed by 2 bases and J by 5 bases, leaving 12 bases between them. The CDR3 runs 14 residues. The CDR3 DNA reads as TGCAGCGTTGAACGGGGTTTTGGAAATGAAAAACTGTTTTTT. Protein: CSVERGFGNEKLFF.

The J gene is TRBJ2-7, the V gene TRBV20-1; D call uncertain. CDR1 is DFQATT, CDR2 SNEGSKA, per germline (reference sequence). V lost 3 bases and J lost 3, with 6 bases in between. The CDR3 has 11 residues. The CDR3 DNA reads TGCAGTGCTAGTAGTCTCTACGAGCAGTACTTC. This codes for CSASSLYEQYF.

The rearrangement joins TRBV28 to TRBJ1-1, with TRBD1 matching over 7 bases. The CDR3 spans 14 residues. Trimming at V came to 5 bases and at J to 4 bases, leaving 7 bases not matched to a gene. Germline CDR1 is MDHEN and CDR2 is SYDVKM. CDR3 bases: TGTGCCAGCAGTCGACAGGGTGTGAGCACTGAAGCTTTCTTT. It yields the protein CASSRQGVSTEAFF.

As for this clone: One end of the junction is discordant with germline, which a read error may explain. This chain links TRBV30 with TRBJ2-1, with TRBD2 identical over 9 bases. The germline V gene encodes CDR1 GTSNPN and CDR2 SVGIG (reference sequence). The length of the CDR3 is 12 residues. CDR3 DNA sequence: TGTGCCTGGAGTCTGACTAGCGGAAGGGGGGTCTTC. Amino acids: CAWSLTSGRGVF.

The chain employs TRBV19 and TRBJ2-1; TRBD2 matches at 9 bases. The V segment lost 2 bases and the J segment 8 bases; nucleotides outside the gene matches: 10. The CDR3 runs 16 residues. Germline V gene sequence: CDR1 LNHDA, CDR2 SQIVND (reference sequence). CDR3 nucleotides: TGTGCCAGTAGTATAATGGCTAGCGGGATCCCCCATGAGCAGTTCTTC. This codes for CASSIMASGIPHEQFF.

The rearrangement links TRBV27 to TRBJ2-7; TRBD2 matches at 7 bases. The length of the CDR3 is 12 residues. Unmatched junction bases numbered 1, after V lost 6 bases and J lost 2 bases. The germline CDR1 and CDR2 sequences are MNHEY and SMNVEV (reference sequence). Written as DNA, the CDR3 is TGTGCCAGCAGGCGGGGGACCTACGAGCAGTACTTC. This gives the protein CASRRGTYEQYF.

The gene calls are TRBV29-1 and TRBJ2-5; D is unresolved. The end of the DNA is better explained by TRBJ2-7, so the J call may be wrong. The CDR3 runs to 13 residues. Germline assignment: CDR1 SQVTM and CDR2 ANQGSEA. As DNA, the CDR3 is TGCAGCGTTGTTTCGTCCGAAAACTACGAGCAGTACTTC. It is translated as CSVVSSENYEQYF.

This chain links TRBV7-3 with TRBJ2-1, with 13 positions matching TRBD2. CDR3 size: 17 residues. With 5 bases clipped from V and 4 bases from J, the junction kept 8 bases outside the gene matches. Germline CDR1 reads SGHTA; CDR2 reads FQGTGA. CDR3 in DNA: TGTGCCAGCAGCCCTTACCGGACTAGCGGGGGTTACAATGAGCAGTTCTTC. Encoded protein: CASSPYRTSGGYNEQFF.

This chain connects TRBV13 to TRBJ2-3, with D tentatively TRBD1 (5 bases). The CDR3 runs to 13 residues. Germline CDR1 and CDR2: PRHDT and FYEKMQ (reference sequence). Trimming stripped 1 base from V and 3 bases from J, with 5 bases between. CDR3 loop: CASSLAGTDTQYF. For the CDR3, the DNA is TGTGCCAGCAGCTTAGCAGGGACAGATACGCAGTATTTT.

This chain joins TRBV7-8 and TRBJ2-1; no firm D call. This CDR3 has 16 amino acids. Trimming took 0 bases from V and 0 from J, leaving 9 bases between them. Germline CDR1 is SGHVS and CDR2 is FQNEAQ. For the CDR3, the DNA is TGTGCCAGCAGCTTAGCTCGGGTGAGCTCCTACAATGAGCAGTTCTTC. It specifies CASSLARVSSYNEQFF. Full variable domain (missing parts from reference TRBV7-8 and TRBJ2-1): GAGVSQSPRYKVAKRGQDVALRCDPISGHVSLFWYQQALGQGPEFLTYFQNEAQLDKSGLPSDRFFAERPEGSVSTLKIQRTQQEDSAVYLCASSLARVSSYNEQFFGPGTRLTVL.